This record covers a single TCR beta chain. These data come from a study of blood T cell repertoires in COVID-19. Overall study: From the United States, Italy and Spain came samples of acute and convalescent COVID-19. In each case, the material was cDNA or gDNA derived from T cells, B-cell-depleted T cells, or PBMCs.

As processed by the authors: Amplification with reference gene primers provided the estimates of nucleated cell counts. Method: immunoSEQ multiplex PCR; TCRdb's copy keeps in-frame clones and lacks some. V and J calls and clone size are as listed in that table; D and trimming were resolved from the DNA. The sample consists of 98,000 or so clones, roughly 82% of them appearing once. CDR1 and CDR2 from the germline V gene are LNHDA and SQIVND (reference sequence). The ends lost 3 bases at V and 6 bases at J; junction bases unmatched: 5. The CDR3 spans 14 residues. The chain links TRBV19 to TRBJ2-7; 10 bases agree with TRBD2. The TCR was taken from a man aged 60-69 years with acute or convalescent COVID-19. What was sequenced was peripheral blood. CDR3 sequence reads: CASSIRLAGSEQYF. CDR3 coding DNA: TGTGCCAGTAGTATTCGACTAGCGGGTAGCGAGCAGTACTTC.